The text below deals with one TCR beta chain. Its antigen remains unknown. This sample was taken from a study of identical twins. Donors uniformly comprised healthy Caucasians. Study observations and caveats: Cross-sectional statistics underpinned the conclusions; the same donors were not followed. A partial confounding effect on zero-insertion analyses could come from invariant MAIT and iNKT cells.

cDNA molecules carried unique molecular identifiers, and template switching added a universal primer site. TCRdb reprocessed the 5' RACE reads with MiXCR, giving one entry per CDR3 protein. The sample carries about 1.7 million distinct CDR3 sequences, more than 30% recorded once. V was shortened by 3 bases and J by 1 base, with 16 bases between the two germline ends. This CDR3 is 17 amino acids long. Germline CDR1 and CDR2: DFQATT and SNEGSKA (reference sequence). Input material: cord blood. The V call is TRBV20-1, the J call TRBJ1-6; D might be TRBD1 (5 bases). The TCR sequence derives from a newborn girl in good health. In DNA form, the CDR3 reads TGCAGTGCTAGTGGTGGCAGGGTCAGGTCCTATAATTCACCCCTCCACTTT. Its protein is CSASGGRVRSYNSPLHF.